This passage covers 22 T cell receptor beta chains from one sample sequenced in a study of tumor-infiltrating lymphocytes in primary liver carcinoma. Germline DNA was extracted alongside blood RNA, which was obtained from unsorted whole blood. The template, approximately 500 ng total RNA, yielded TCR beta cDNA made with a constant-region primer. ARM-PCR was slightly modified, and three nested multiplex PCR rounds with it gave rise to the TCR beta libraries. Primers for the first two PCR rounds were TRBV1-TRBV30 forward primers and a C-beta reverse primer (roughly 10 cycles per round). TCRdb reprocessed the multiplex PCR reads with MiXCR, giving one entry per CDR3 protein. The profile shows about 210,000 distinct CDR3 sequences, around three fifths of them singletons. Material for sequencing was peripheral blood. These receptors came from a woman aged 60 to 75 with primary liver carcinoma and hepatitis B virus infection.

V usage is TRBV7-9 and J usage is TRBJ1-6, with TRBD1 identical over 8 bases. Trimming at V came to 4 bases and at J to 7 bases, leaving 12 bases not matched to a gene. CDR1 is SEHNR and CDR2 is FQNEAQ in the germline V gene (reference sequence). The CDR3 is made up of 17 amino acids. Here the CDR3 reads CASSYGQGGGRNSPLHF. CDR3 coding DNA: TGTGCCAGCAGCTACGGACAGGGAGGAGGTCGGAATTCACCCCTCCACTTT.

Concerning this clonotype itself: One end of the junction varies from germline; a read error may be responsible. The J gene is TRBJ2-5, the V gene TRBV7-7; a possible D gene is TRBD1 (5 bases). The length of the CDR3 is 14 residues. From germline, CDR1 is SSHAT and CDR2 FNYEAQ (reference sequence). The CDR3 protein is CASSLGVPGETQYF. DNA for the CDR3: TGTGCTAGCAGCTTAGGGGTACCAGGGGAGACCCAGTACTTC. Full variable domain (remainder filled in from reference TRBV7-7 and TRBJ2-5): GAGVSQSPRYKVTKRGQDVTLRCDPISSHATLYWYQQALGQGPEFLTYFNYEAQPDKSGLPSDRFSAERPEGSISTLTIQRTEQRDSAMYRCASSLGVPGETQYFGPGTRLLVL.

The chain links TRBV11-2 to TRBJ1-5; D perhaps matches TRBD1 (5 bases). The CDR3 sequence is 14 residues long. Per germline, CDR1 SGHAT and CDR2 FQNNGV. CDR3 in DNA: TGTGTCAACAGCTTACTGTCGGGGGATCAGCCCCAGCATTTT. As protein: CVNSLLSGDQPQHF.

The chain combines TRBV7-9 with TRBJ1-2; no reliable D call. The germline V gene has CDR1 SEHNR and CDR2 FQNEAQ (reference sequence). V lost 5 bases to trimming and J lost 7 bases, with 14 bases between them. The CDR3 length is 13 residues. CDR3 sequence: CASSPLHSGGYTF. The CDR3 DNA reads TGTGCCAGCAGCCCCCTACACAGCGGTGGCTACACCTTC. Full variable domain (rest looked up from reference TRBV7-9 and TRBJ1-2): DTGVSQNPRHKITKRGQNVTFRCDPISEHNRLYWYRQTLGQGPEFLTYFQNEAQLEKSRLLSDRFSAERPKGSFSTLEIQRTEQGDSAMYLCASSPLHSGGYTFGSGTRLTVV.

For this clonotype: One end of the junction fails to match germline, which may point to a read error. This chain connects TRBV29-1 to TRBJ2-3, with no clear D. The V gene's germline CDR1 is SQVTM and CDR2 ANQGSEA. This CDR3 contains 12 residues. As DNA, the CDR3 is TGCAACGTGGCAGTGGTGGCAGATACACAGTATTTT. Translating gives CNVAVVADTQYF.

This clonotype is labeled as medium-sized. The genes are TRBV11-2 and TRBJ2-3; 7 positions match TRBD2. Germline CDR1 is SGHAT and CDR2 is FQNNGV. With 1 base clipped from V and 2 bases from J, the junction kept 6 bases outside the gene matches. The CDR3 is 16 amino acids. The CDR3: CASSLVSSGITDTQYF. The CDR3 DNA sequence: TGTGCCAGCAGCTTAGTTTCTAGCGGAATCACAGATACGCAGTATTTT.

With regard to this clonotype: A read error is possible here, since a much larger clone lies one base away. The V and J genes are TRBV5-5 and TRBJ2-2, with D unclear. Germline V CDR1 and CDR2: SGHKS, YYEKEE (reference sequence). V was cut by 9 bases and J by 4 bases, with 13 bases left in between. The CDR3 spans 13 residues. CDR3 region: CATGYSSTGELFF. CDR3 DNA sequence: TGTGCCACCGGGTATAGTTCCACCGGGGAGCTGTTTTTT.

This clonotype was observed once. Possible read error: a much larger clone is one base away. This chain joins TRBV30 and TRBJ2-3; 7 nucleotides align to TRBD1. The CDR3 is 13 amino acids. CDR1 and CDR2 (germline): GTSNPN, SVGIG (reference sequence). CDR3 region: CARRQGRTDTQYF. CDR3 in DNA: TGTGCCCGGAGACAGGGTCGCACAGATACGCAGTATTTT.

This clonotype was found many times. This sequence joins TRBV6-6 and TRBJ1-4, with D perhaps matching TRBD1 (6 bases). The CDR3 is 13 residues long. Germline values: CDR1 MNHNY, CDR2 SVGAGI (reference sequence). Trimming stripped 7 bases from V and 8 bases from J, with 14 bases between. DNA of the CDR3: TGTGCCAGCAAACAGGGCCACGGCGAAAAACTGTTTTTT. Its translation is CASKQGHGEKLFF.

This chain uses TRBV28 with TRBJ2-5; a possible D gene is TRBD1 (5 bases). This CDR3 spans 15 amino acids. The germline gives CDR1 MDHEN, CDR2 SYDVKM. V dropped 8 bases and J dropped 0 bases, with 16 bases sitting between them. The CDR3 region is CASHQSTDNQETQYF. DNA for the CDR3: TGTGCCAGCCACCAGTCGACGGACAACCAAGAGACCCAGTACTTC.

On this clonotype itself: With a much larger clone just one base away, this may be a read error. The V and J genes are TRBV12-3 or TRBV12-4 and TRBJ1-2; 10 bases map to TRBD1. V trimming: 8 bases; J trimming: 4 bases; junction bases outside the gene matches: 4. This CDR3 is 13 amino acids long. CDR3 residues: CASGGQGGYGYTF. The CDR3 bases are TGTGCCAGCGGCGGACAGGGGGGCTATGGCTACACCTTC.

This clonotype was seen at least ten times. The V and J genes are TRBV28 and TRBJ2-7; D remains unclear. This CDR3 region has 11 residues. V was shortened by 6 bases and J by 3 bases, with 6 bases between the two germline ends. Germline CDR1 MDHEN, CDR2 SYDVKM. CDR3 protein: CASSSLYEQYF. For the CDR3, the DNA is TGTGCCAGCAGCTCCCTCTACGAGCAGTACTTC.

This chain joins TRBV7-9 and TRBJ2-5; no firm D call. CDR1 SEHNR and CDR2 FQNEAQ come from the germline V gene (reference sequence). Trimming took off 2 bases at V and 2 bases at J, with 9 bases between the two ends. This CDR3 is built from 14 residues. The CDR3 loop reads CASSLMPEQETQYF. CDR3 sequence (DNA): TGTGCCAGCAGCTTAATGCCAGAACAAGAGACCCAGTACTTC.

This clonotype has ten or more counts. The rearrangement joins TRBV6-1 to TRBJ1-2; 8 positions match TRBD1. With 4 bases clipped from V and 0 bases from J, the junction kept 4 bases outside the gene matches. CDR3 length: 15 residues. Germline V gene data show CDR1 as MNHNS and CDR2 as SASEGT. CDR3: CASSVQGAANYGYTF. The CDR3 nucleotides read TGTGCCAGCAGTGTCCAGGGGGCGGCTAACTATGGCTACACCTTC.

The rearrangement links TRBV28 to TRBJ2-5; D is perhaps TRBD1 (6 bases). Between the trimmed V and J ends, which lost 6 bases and 5 bases, there was a span of 16 bases. The germline V gene has CDR1 MDHEN and CDR2 SYDVKM. The CDR3 has 14 amino acids. The DNA for the CDR3 is TGTGCCAGCAGATCCCAGGGGCCCTGGGAGACCCAGTACTTC. Translated, it gives CASRSQGPWETQYF.

Worth noting for this clonotype: One end of the junction varies from germline; a read error may be responsible. This rearrangement joins TRBV11-2 to TRBJ2-3, with D unresolved. Germline V gene sequence: CDR1 SGHAT, CDR2 FQNNGV. This CDR3 region has 15 residues. CDR3 in amino acids: CASSVDGRMADTQYF. CDR3 DNA: TGTGCAAGCAGCGTAGATGGAAGAATGGCAGATACGCAGTATTTT.

In its sample, this clonotype was seen once. Being one base from a much bigger clone, this may be a read error. The gene calls are TRBV4-1 and TRBJ2-5; D is perhaps TRBD1 (5 bases). V lost 0 bases to trimming and J lost 6 bases, with 20 bases between them. The CDR3 sequence is 17 residues long. Germline V CDR1 and CDR2: MGHRA, YSYEKL. The CDR3 here is CASSQDRKIGERQTQYF. The CDR3 coding sequence is TGCGCCAGCAGCCAAGATCGTAAGATAGGGGAACGCCAGACCCAGTACTTC.

Comments on this clonotype: Since the CDR3 does not end with the conserved phenylalanine or tryptophan, this likely comes from a read error. CDR3 residues: CATSYSQGTNGYTS. Written as DNA, the CDR3 is TGTGCCACCAGTTACTCGCAGGGTACCAACGGCTACACCTCC. The genes are TRBV6-6 and TRBJ1-2, with a weak D call TRBD1 (5 bases). This CDR3 has 14 residues. Per germline, CDR1 MNHNY and CDR2 SVGAGI (reference sequence).

This clonotype appeared a few times. The junction and the germline gene differ at one end; a read error may be behind it. The rearrangement uses TRBV11-2 and TRBJ2-1; TRBD2 matches at 13 bases. CDR3 length equals 17 residues. Germline CDR1 SGHAT, CDR2 FQNNGV. The CDR3 sequence: CASSQSLGLAGLNERFF. The CDR3 DNA sequence: TGTGCCAGCAGCCAATCCTTGGGACTAGCGGGGCTGAATGAGCGGTTCTTC.

This clonotype was picked up many times. This chain uses TRBV6-6 with TRBJ2-3; tentative D call: TRBD2 (5 bases). In germline, CDR1 is MNHNY, CDR2 SVGAGI (reference sequence). The CDR3 runs to 13 residues. CDR3 loop: CAGGTSSTDTQYF. DNA of the CDR3: TGTGCAGGAGGAACCTCTAGCACAGATACGCAGTATTTT.

Many counts were recorded for this clonotype. J is TRBJ1-1 and V is TRBV5-6; TRBD1 matches at 9 bases. There are 14 residues in the CDR3. V lost 3 bases, J lost 4 bases, and 4 bases stayed unmatched. From germline, CDR1 is SGHDT and CDR2 YYEEEE. The CDR3: CASSWDRVSTEAFF. The DNA for the CDR3 is TGTGCCAGCAGCTGGGACAGGGTTAGCACTGAAGCTTTCTTT.

The count of this clonotype is one. Since the CDR3 does not end with the conserved phenylalanine or tryptophan, this likely comes from a read error. The V call is TRBV19, the J call TRBJ1-1; D ambiguous. This CDR3 is 11 amino acids long. Trimming removed 5 bases at V and 11 bases at J, with 12 bases between. Germline-derived CDR1 and CDR2 are LNHDA and SQIVND (reference sequence). The CDR3 loop is CASSLQSLAFS. The CDR3 bases are TGTGCCAGTAGTCTCCAGTCCTTGGCTTTCTCT.